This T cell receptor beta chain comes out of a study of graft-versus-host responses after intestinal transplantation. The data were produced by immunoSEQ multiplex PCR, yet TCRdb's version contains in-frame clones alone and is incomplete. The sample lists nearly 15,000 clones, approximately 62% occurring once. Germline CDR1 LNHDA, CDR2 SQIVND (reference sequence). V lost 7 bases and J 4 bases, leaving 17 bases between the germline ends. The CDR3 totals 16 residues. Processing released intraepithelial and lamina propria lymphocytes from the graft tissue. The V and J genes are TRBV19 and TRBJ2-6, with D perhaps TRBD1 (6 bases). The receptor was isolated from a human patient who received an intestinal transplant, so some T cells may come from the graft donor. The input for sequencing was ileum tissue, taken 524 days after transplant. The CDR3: CASTYKRGSGANVLTF. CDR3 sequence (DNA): TGTGCCAGTACCTATAAAAGGGGGTCCGGGGCCAACGTCCTGACTTTC.